The T cell receptor (beta chain) described here comes from a study of CD8+ T cells in alopecia areata. Study-level information: Oral tofacitinib, 5 to 10 mg twice daily, was given in an open-label trial.

The CDR3 is 16 residues long. The J segment lost 6 bases and the V segment lost 5 bases, leaving 12 bases of the junction unmatched. CDR1 and CDR2 (germline): SGDLS, YYNGEE. TCR sequencing used cDNA made by reverse transcription of extracted RNA. Sequencing used immunoSEQ multiplex PCR; TCRdb keeps in-frame clones, though not all of them. The table shows about 250,000 clones, with roughly two thirds occurring only once. Peripheral blood and lesional scalp punch biopsies were taken from alopecia areata patients. PBMCs provided sorted CD4+ and CD8+ T cells. The TCR originated in a human donor with alopecia areata. This sample comprised CD4+ T cells sorted from blood, obtained at week 0. V gene TRBV9 combines with J gene TRBJ2-3; 10 nucleotides line up with TRBD2. The CDR3 nucleotides read TGTGCCAGCAGTACCTCTAGCGGGGGTGGTTGGGATACGCAGTATTTT. As protein: CASSTSSGGGWDTQYF.